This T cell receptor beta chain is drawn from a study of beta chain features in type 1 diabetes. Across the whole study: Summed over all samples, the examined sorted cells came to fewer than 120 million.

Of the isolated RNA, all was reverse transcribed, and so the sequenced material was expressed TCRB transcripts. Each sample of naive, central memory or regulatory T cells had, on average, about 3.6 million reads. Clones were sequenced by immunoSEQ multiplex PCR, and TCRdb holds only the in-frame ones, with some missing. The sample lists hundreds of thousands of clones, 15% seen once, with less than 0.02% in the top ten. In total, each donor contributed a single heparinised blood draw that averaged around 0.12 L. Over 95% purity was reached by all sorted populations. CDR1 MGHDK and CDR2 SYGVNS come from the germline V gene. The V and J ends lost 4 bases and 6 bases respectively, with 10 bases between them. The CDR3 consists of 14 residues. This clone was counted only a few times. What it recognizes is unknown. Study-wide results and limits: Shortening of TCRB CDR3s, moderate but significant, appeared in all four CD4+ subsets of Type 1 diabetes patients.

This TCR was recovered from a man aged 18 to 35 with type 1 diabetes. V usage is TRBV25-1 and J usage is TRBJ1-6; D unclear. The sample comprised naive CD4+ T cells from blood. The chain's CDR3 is CASSGTARNSPLHF. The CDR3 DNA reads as TGTGCCAGCAGTGGTACAGCTCGTAATTCACCCCTCCACTTT.